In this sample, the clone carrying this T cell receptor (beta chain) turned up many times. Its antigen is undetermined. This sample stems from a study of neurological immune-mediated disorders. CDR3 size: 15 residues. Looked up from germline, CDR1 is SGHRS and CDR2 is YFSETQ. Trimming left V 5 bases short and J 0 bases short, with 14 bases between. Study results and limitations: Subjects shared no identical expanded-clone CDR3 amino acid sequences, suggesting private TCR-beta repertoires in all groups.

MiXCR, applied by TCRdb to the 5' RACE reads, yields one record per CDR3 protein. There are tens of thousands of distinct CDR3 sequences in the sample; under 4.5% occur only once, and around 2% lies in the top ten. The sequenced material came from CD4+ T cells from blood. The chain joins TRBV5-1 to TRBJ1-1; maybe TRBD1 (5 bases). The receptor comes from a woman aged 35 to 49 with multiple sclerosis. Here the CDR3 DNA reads TGCGCCAGCAGGAGGCAGGGAATGGTGAACACTGAAGCTTTCTTT. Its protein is CASRRQGMVNTEAFF.